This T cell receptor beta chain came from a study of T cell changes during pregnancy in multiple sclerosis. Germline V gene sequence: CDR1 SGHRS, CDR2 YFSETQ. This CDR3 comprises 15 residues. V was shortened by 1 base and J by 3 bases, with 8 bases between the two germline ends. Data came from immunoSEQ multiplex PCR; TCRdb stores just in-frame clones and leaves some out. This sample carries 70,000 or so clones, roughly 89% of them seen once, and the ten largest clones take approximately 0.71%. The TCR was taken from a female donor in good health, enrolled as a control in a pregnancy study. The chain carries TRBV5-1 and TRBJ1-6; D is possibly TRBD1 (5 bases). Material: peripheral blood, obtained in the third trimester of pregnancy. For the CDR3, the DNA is TGCGCCAGCAGCTTGTCGGGGGGCTATAATTCACCCCTCCACTTT. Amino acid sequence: CASSLSGGYNSPLHF.